The 16 T cell receptor beta chains listed next were all sequenced from one sample in a study of CD8+ T cells in alopecia areata. As the sequencing template, cDNA was produced by extracting RNA and reverse transcribing it. Here immunoSEQ multiplex PCR was the method, and the copy in TCRdb shows in-frame clones only, minus some. The repertoire includes about 180,000 clones, about 70% of them detected once, and about an eighth sits in the top ten. The source material was CD8+ T cells sorted from blood, sampled at week 0. The receptors were sampled from a human donor with alopecia areata.

The V gene is TRBV6-5, the J gene TRBJ2-5, with 8 bases that match TRBD1. CDR3 length: 15 residues. In germline, CDR1 is MNHEY, CDR2 SVGAGI. Unmatched junction bases numbered 6, after V lost 2 bases and J lost 4 bases. This CDR3 is CASSYHQQGGETQYF. CDR3 bases: TGTGCCAGCAGTTACCACCAACAGGGGGGAGAGACCCAGTACTTC.

The genes are TRBV4-2 and TRBJ2-7, with TRBD1 matching 11 bases. Trimming took 4 bases from V and 4 from J; bases not matched to a gene: 3. Germline V CDR1 and CDR2: LGHNA, YNFKEQ. The length of the CDR3 is 14 residues. DNA for the CDR3: TGTGCCAGCAGCCCGGACAGGGGGCTGTACGAGCAGTACTTC. Residues: CASSPDRGLYEQYF.

The chain combines TRBV27 with TRBJ1-1; 8 bases are a match to TRBD1. Germline V gene sequence: CDR1 MNHEY, CDR2 SMNVEV (reference sequence). V was pared by 5 bases and J by 5 bases, with 7 bases of the junction left unmatched. The CDR3 has 14 residues. CDR3 in DNA: TGTGCCAGCAGTCTTACGACAGGGGTGACTGAAGCTTTCTTT. Amino acid sequence: CASSLTTGVTEAFF.

The chain joins TRBV7-6 to TRBJ1-4, with 7 bases matching TRBD1. There are 16 residues in the CDR3. Germline loops: CDR1 SGHVS, CDR2 FNYEAQ. J gave up 8 bases and V 5 bases, and 14 bases lay outside the gene matches. In nucleotides, the CDR3 is TGTGCCAGCAGCCCGGATGTAGGGACAGTTCGCGAAAAACTGTTTTTT. Amino acids: CASSPDVGTVREKLFF.

The gene calls are TRBV29-1 and TRBJ1-1; TRBD1 is a possible D gene (6 bases). Germline assignment: CDR1 SQVTM and CDR2 ANQGSEA. V lost 6 bases, J lost 1 base, and 12 bases lay in between. The CDR3 runs to 13 residues. CDR3: CSVGGTKNTEAFF. In DNA, the CDR3 is TGCAGCGTGGGGGGCACAAAGAACACTGAAGCTTTCTTT.

The chain employs TRBV6-5 and TRBJ2-2, with a possible D match to TRBD1 (7 bases). Trimming pared 10 bases from V and 2 bases from J, leaving 14 bases between. Germline CDR1 and CDR2: MNHEY and SVGAGI. This CDR3 is built from 14 residues. CDR3 bases: TGTGCCATCGCCCAGGGGGGCAACACCGGGGAGCTGTTTTTT. Translation gives CAIAQGGNTGELFF.

Written as DNA, the CDR3 is TGTGCCACCAGCAGAGATTGGGGGACAGGCAATCAGCCCCAGCATTTT. This encodes CATSRDWGTGNQPQHF. The chain is built from TRBV15 and TRBJ1-5; 7 bases match TRBD1. The germline gives CDR1 LNHNV, CDR2 YYDKDF (reference sequence). J gave up 2 bases and V 0 bases, and 4 bases lay outside the gene matches. This CDR3 region has 16 residues.

V and J are TRBV30 and TRBJ2-1; D may correspond to TRBD1 or TRBD2 (5 bases each). V lost 5 bases to trimming and J lost 4 bases, with 15 bases between them. This CDR3 has 14 residues. Germline loops: CDR1 GTSNPN, CDR2 SVGIG (reference sequence). CDR3 nucleotides: TGTGCCTGGCGACAAGGGACCTCGTACAATGAGCAGTTCTTC. It codes for CAWRQGTSYNEQFF.

The chain links TRBV2 to TRBJ2-7, with 7 bases aligning to TRBD2. V lost 5 bases to trimming and J lost 3 bases; unmatched junction nucleotides: 7. This CDR3 spans 14 amino acids. Germline V gives CDR1 SNHLY, CDR2 FYNNEI. The CDR3 here is CASSSGREYYEQYF. The CDR3, as DNA: TGTGCCAGCAGTAGCGGGCGGGAGTACTACGAGCAGTACTTC.

The rearrangement uses TRBV6-1 and TRBJ1-1; 7 bases fit TRBD1. This CDR3 has 13 residues. Looked up from germline, CDR1 is MNHNS and CDR2 is SASEGT. V was pared by 2 bases and J by 7 bases, with 4 bases of the junction left unmatched. The CDR3: CASSEIGQDEAFF. The CDR3 nucleotides are TGTGCCAGCAGTGAAATAGGACAGGATGAAGCTTTCTTT.

The chain carries TRBV6-4 and TRBJ2-1; 11 bases match TRBD2. V shed 4 bases and J 5 bases; nucleotides not matched to a gene: 4. Germline V lookup: CDR1 MRHNA, CDR2 SNTAGT. The CDR3 runs 15 residues. DNA for the CDR3: TGTGCCAGCAGTGCGACTAGCGGGGTCCACAATGAGCAGTTCTTC. Translation gives CASSATSGVHNEQFF.

On this clone: The identical CDR3 is also encoded by other nucleotide sequences in the sample. The rearrangement links TRBV27 to TRBJ2-6; D is unresolved. Germline V gene sequence: CDR1 MNHEY, CDR2 SMNVEV (reference sequence). Deletions cut 2 bases from V and 1 base from J, with 3 bases between. The CDR3 runs to 14 residues. The CDR3 region is CASSLGSGANVLTF. CDR3 nucleotide sequence: TGTGCCAGCAGTTTAGGGTCTGGGGCCAACGTCCTGACTTTC.

The table lists this clone with a count of one. V and J are TRBV5-1 and TRBJ2-3; D is ambiguous. Looked up from germline, CDR1 is SGHRS and CDR2 is YFSETQ. CDR3 length: 14 residues. V lost 0 bases and J lost 3, with 8 bases in between. CDR3 sequence reads: CASSLERRTDTQYF. The CDR3 nucleotides read TGCGCCAGCAGCTTGGAACGCCGGACAGATACGCAGTATTTT.

This clone has only a few counts. This chain's CDR3 is CSVEPGSSYGDLNTEAFF. The CDR3 bases are TGCAGCGTTGAACCCGGGTCGAGCTATGGGGACCTGAACACTGAAGCTTTCTTT. This sequence joins TRBV29-1 and TRBJ1-1; a possible D gene is TRBD1 (5 bases). Looked up from germline, CDR1 is SQVTM and CDR2 is ANQGSEA. Trimming removed 2 bases from V and 0 bases from J, with 22 bases in between. This CDR3 contains 18 residues.

V gene TRBV27 combines with J gene TRBJ2-7; D ambiguous. CDR1 MNHEY and CDR2 SMNVEV come from the germline V gene (reference sequence). The CDR3 loop spans 13 amino acids. V dropped 0 bases and J dropped 3 bases, with 6 bases sitting between them. In DNA form, the CDR3 reads TGTGCCAGCAGTTTATCGGTTAACTACGAGCAGTACTTC. Translation gives CASSLSVNYEQYF.

The chain links TRBV7-8 to TRBJ2-2; D is possibly TRBD1 or TRBD2 (5 bases each). The length of the CDR3 is 13 residues. From germline, CDR1 is SGHVS and CDR2 FQNEAQ. V was pared by 5 bases and J by 5 bases, with 9 bases between. DNA of the CDR3: TGTGCCAGCAGCAGAGGGGAAACCGGGGAGCTGTTTTTT. Protein sequence: CASSRGETGELFF.